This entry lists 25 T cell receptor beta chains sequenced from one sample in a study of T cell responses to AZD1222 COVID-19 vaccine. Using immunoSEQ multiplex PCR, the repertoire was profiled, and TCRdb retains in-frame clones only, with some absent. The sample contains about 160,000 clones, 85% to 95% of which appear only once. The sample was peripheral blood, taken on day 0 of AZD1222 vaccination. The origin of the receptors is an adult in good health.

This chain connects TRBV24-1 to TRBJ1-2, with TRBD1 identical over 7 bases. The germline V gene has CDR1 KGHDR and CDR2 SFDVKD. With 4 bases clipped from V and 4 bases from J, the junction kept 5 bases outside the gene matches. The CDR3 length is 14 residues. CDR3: CATSESTGLYGYTF. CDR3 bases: TGTGCCACCAGTGAATCGACAGGGCTCTATGGCTACACCTTC.

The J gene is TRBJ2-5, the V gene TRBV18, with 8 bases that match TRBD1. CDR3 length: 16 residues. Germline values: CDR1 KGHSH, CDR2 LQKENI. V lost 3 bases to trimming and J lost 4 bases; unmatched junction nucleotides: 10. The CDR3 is CASSPPDRVVGETQYF. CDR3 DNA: TGTGCCAGCTCACCCCCGGACAGGGTGGTAGGAGAGACCCAGTACTTC. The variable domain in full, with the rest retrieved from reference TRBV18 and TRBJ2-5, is NAGVMQNPRHLVRRRGQEARLRCSPMKGHSHVYWYRQLPEEGLKFMVYLQKENIIDESGMPKERFSAEFPKEGPSILRIQQVVRGDSAAYFCASSPPDRVVGETQYFGPGTRLLVL.

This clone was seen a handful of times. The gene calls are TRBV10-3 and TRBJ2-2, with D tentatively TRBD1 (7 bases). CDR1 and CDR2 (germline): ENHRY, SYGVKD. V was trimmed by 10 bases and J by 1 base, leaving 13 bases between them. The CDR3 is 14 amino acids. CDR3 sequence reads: CATAGQLNTGELFF. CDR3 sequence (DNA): TGTGCCACCGCGGGACAGTTGAACACCGGGGAGCTGTTTTTT.

CDR3 sequence (DNA): TGTGCCAGCAGCCGGGTAGGACACTATTTATCCTACAAGCAGTACGTC. It translates to CASSRVGHYLSYKQYV. The gene calls are TRBV14 and TRBJ2-7; a weak D match, TRBD1 (5 bases). Germline V gene lookup returns CDR1 SGHDN and CDR2 FVKESK. This CDR3 region has 16 residues.

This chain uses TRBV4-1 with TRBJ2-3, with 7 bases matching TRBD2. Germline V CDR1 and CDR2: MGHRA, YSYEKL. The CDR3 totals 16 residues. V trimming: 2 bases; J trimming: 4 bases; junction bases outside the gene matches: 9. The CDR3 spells CASSQSSSGGPDTQYF. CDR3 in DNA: TGCGCCAGCAGCCAATCGTCTAGCGGAGGGCCAGATACGCAGTATTTT.

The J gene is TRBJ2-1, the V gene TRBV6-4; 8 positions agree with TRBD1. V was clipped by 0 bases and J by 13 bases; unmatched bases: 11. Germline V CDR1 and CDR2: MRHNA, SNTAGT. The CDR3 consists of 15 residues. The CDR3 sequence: CASSDSASGGSGQFF. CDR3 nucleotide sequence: TGTGCCAGCAGTGACTCGGCGTCAGGGGGCAGCGGACAGTTCTTC.

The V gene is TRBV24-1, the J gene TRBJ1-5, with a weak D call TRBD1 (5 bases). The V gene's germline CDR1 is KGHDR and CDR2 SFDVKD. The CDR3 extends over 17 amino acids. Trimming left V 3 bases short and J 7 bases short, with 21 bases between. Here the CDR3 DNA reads TGTGCCACCAGTGATGTGCAAGACAGACAACTTCCACAGCCCCAGCATTTT. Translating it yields CATSDVQDRQLPQPQHF.

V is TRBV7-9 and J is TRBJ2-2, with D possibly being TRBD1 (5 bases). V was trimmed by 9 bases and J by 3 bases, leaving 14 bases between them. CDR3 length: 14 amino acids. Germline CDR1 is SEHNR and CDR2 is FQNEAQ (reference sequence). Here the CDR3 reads CASQGEVDTGELFF. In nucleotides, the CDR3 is TGTGCCAGTCAAGGGGAAGTGGACACCGGGGAGCTGTTTTTT.

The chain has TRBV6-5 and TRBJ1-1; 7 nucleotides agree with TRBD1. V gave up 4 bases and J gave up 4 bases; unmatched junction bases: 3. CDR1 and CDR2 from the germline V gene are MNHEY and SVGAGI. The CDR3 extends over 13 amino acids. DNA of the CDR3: TGTGCCAGCAGTTGGTCAGGGGGCACTGAAGCTTTCTTT. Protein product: CASSWSGGTEAFF.

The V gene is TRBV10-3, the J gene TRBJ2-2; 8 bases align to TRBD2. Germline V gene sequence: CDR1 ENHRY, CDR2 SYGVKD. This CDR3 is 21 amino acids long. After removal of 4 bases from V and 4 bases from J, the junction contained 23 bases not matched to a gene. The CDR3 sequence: CAISGTGLRNRGLVGTGELFF. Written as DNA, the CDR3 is TGTGCCATCAGTGGTACAGGATTAAGGAACCGGGGACTAGTCGGCACCGGGGAGCTGTTTTTT.

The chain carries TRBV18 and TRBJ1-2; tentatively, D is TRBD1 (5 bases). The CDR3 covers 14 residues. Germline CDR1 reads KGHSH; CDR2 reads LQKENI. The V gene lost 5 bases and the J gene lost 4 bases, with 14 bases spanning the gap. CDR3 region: CASSDRDGPYGYTF. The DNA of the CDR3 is TGTGCCAGCTCAGACCGGGACGGTCCCTATGGCTACACCTTC.

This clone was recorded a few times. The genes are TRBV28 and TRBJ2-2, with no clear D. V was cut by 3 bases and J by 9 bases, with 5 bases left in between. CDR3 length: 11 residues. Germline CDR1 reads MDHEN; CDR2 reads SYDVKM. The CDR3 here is CASSFNWELFF. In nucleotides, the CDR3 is TGTGCCAGCAGTTTTAACTGGGAGCTGTTTTTT.

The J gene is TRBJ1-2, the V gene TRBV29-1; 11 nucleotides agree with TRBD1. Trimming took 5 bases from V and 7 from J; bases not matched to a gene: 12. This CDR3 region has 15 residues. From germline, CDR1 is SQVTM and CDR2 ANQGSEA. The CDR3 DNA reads TGCAGCGTTTCGTCCTTCGGACAGGGGGCGTTTGGCTACACCTTC. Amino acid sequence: CSVSSFGQGAFGYTF.

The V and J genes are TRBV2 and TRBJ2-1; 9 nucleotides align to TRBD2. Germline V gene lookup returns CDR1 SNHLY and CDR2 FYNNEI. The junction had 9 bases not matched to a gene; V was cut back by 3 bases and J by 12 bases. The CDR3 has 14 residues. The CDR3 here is CASSDWGLARMQFF. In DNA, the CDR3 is TGTGCCAGCAGTGACTGGGGACTAGCCCGGATGCAGTTCTTC.

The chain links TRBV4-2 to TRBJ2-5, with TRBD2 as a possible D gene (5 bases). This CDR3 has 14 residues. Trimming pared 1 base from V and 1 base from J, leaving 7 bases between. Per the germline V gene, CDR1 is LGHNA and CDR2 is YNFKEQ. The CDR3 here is CASSQAGSQETQYF. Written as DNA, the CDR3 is TGTGCCAGCAGCCAAGCGGGATCCCAAGAGACCCAGTACTTC.

Here the CDR3 reads CASSAEVGGIYGYTF. The CDR3 region has the DNA TGTGCCAGCAGCGCCGAAGTGGGGGGGATCTATGGCTACACCTTC. The J gene is TRBJ1-2, the V gene TRBV9; D might be TRBD1 (5 bases). Per the germline V gene, CDR1 is SGDLS and CDR2 is YYNGEE. Between the trimmed V and J ends, which lost 3 bases and 4 bases, there was a span of 16 bases. CDR3 length: 15 amino acids.

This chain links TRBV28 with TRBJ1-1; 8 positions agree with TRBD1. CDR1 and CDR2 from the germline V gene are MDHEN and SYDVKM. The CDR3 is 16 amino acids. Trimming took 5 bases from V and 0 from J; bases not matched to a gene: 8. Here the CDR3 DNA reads TGTGCCAGCAGTCTCCATCGACAGGGGATGAACACTGAAGCTTTCTTT. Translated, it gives CASSLHRQGMNTEAFF.

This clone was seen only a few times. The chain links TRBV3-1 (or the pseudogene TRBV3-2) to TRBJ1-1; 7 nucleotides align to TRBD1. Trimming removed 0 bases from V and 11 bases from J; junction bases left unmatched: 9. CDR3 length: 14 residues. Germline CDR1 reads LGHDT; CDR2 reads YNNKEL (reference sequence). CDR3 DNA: TGTGCCAGCAGCCAAGATCATAAGGGGGCGCGCGCTTTCTTT. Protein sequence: CASSQDHKGARAFF.

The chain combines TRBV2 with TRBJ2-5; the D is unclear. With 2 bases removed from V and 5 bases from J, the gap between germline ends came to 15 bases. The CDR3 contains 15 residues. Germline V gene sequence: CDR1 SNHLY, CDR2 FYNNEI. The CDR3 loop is CASSEFDGPEETQYF. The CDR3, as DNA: TGTGCCAGCAGTGAATTTGACGGGCCGGAGGAGACCCAGTACTTC.

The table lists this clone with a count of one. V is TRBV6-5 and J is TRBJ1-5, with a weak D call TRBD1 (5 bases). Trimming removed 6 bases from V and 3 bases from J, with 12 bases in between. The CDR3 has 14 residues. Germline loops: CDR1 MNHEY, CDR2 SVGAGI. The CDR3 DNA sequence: TGTGCCAGCAGACGGACGGACACCAATCAGCCCCAGCATTTT. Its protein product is CASRRTDTNQPQHF.

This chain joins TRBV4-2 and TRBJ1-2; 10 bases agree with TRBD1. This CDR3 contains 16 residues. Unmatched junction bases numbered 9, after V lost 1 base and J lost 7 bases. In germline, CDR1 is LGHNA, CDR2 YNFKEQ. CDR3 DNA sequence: TGTGCCAGCAGCCAAGGGATGGGACAGGGGAGTAGTGGCTACACCTTC. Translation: CASSQGMGQGSSGYTF.

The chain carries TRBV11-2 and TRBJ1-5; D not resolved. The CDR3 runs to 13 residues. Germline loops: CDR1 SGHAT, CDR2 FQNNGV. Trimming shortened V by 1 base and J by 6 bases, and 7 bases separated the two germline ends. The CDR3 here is CASSLGVSQPQHF. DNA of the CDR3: TGTGCCAGCAGCTTAGGGGTGTCTCAGCCCCAGCATTTT.

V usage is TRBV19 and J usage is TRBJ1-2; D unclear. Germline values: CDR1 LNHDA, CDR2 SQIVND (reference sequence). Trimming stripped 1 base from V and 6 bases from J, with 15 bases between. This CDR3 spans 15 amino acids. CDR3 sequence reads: CASSIGPQFSDGYTF. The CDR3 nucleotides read TGTGCCAGTAGTATAGGTCCGCAGTTTTCGGATGGCTACACCTTC.

In DNA, the CDR3 is TGCGCCAGCAGCTTGGGACGGGGGCAAGAGACCCAGTACTTC. This encodes CASSLGRGQETQYF. The rearrangement uses TRBV5-1 and TRBJ2-5, with D tentatively TRBD2 (6 bases). There are 14 residues in the CDR3. CDR1 SGHRS and CDR2 YFSETQ come from the germline V gene. The V end lost 0 bases, the J end lost 2 bases, and 8 bases lay between the germline ends.

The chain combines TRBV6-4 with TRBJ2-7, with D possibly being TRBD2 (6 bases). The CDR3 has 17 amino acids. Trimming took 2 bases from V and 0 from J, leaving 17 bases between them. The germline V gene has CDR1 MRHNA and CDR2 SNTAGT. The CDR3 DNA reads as TGTGCCAGCAGTGACCTTTATCTAGCGCTTAACTCCTACGAGCAGTACGTC. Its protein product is CASSDLYLALNSYEQYV.